The next 20 T cell receptor beta chains were all read from a single sample in a study of HIV-infected patients and healthy controls. Around 530 ng RNA was reverse transcribed with alpha and beta constant-region primers. Alpha and beta chain libraries were made separately by chain-specific third strand synthesis with multiplexing indices. TCRdb analysed the 5' RACE reads with MiXCR anew, one entry per CDR3 protein. The table includes 19,000 or so distinct CDR3 sequences, 12% detected once. No cell fractionation was done, so the repertoire covers all unsorted peripheral blood T cells. Sequenced sample: blood. The receptor source for this set is an adult in good health.

This clonotype came up many times. This chain uses TRBV7-2 with TRBJ2-7; D unresolved. V was clipped by 5 bases and J by 2 bases, with 10 bases between them. The CDR3 has 13 residues. The germline CDR1 and CDR2 sequences are SGHTA and FQGNSA. The CDR3: CASSPRHAYEQYF. Here the CDR3 DNA reads TGTGCCAGCAGCCCCCGACATGCCTACGAGCAGTACTTC.

This clonotype was observed at least ten times. This rearrangement joins TRBV20-1 to TRBJ1-1, with 7 bases identical to TRBD1. Germline values: CDR1 DFQATT, CDR2 SNEGSKA (reference sequence). V shed 0 bases and J 7 bases; nucleotides not matched to a gene: 14. The CDR3 has 16 residues. CDR3 bases: TGCAGTGCTAGAGATCTTATTAAGGGGGCGCCGGGTGAAGCTTTCTTT. The encoded protein is CSARDLIKGAPGEAFF.

This clonotype turned up a few times. V gene TRBV5-1 combines with J gene TRBJ1-1; 12 bases are shared with TRBD1. Trimming cost V 4 bases and J 10 bases; bases outside gene matches: 8. There are 14 residues in the CDR3. The V gene's germline CDR1 is SGHRS and CDR2 YFSETQ. CDR3 bases: TGCGCCAGCAGCGCCACCGCGGGACAGGGGGCAGCTTTCTTT. Amino acid sequence: CASSATAGQGAAFF.

This clonotype was counted ten times or more. The chain carries TRBV12-3 or TRBV12-4 and TRBJ2-2, with 9 nucleotides matching TRBD2. The CDR3 sequence is 17 residues long. Trimming at V came to 4 bases and at J to 0 bases, leaving 6 bases not matched to a gene. CDR3 nucleotide sequence: TGTGCCAGCAGTTCCTGGACTAGCGCGGCGAACACCGGGGAGCTGTTTTTT. Protein product: CASSSWTSAANTGELFF.

This clonotype is medium-sized. The genes are TRBV12-3 or TRBV12-4 and TRBJ2-6; TRBD1 matches 7 bases. The CDR3 has 18 amino acids. The J segment lost 4 bases and the V segment lost 6 bases, leaving 15 bases of the junction unmatched. The CDR3 nucleotides are TGTGCCAGCAGGCGTCACAGACAGGGTTTAGGAGGGGCCAACGTCCTGACTTTC. Translating it yields CASRRHRQGLGGANVLTF.

This clonotype was recorded many times. V and J are TRBV6-1 and TRBJ1-5; D unresolved. The CDR3 is 12 residues long. Germline V gives CDR1 MNHNS, CDR2 SASEGT. The V end lost 4 bases, the J end lost 3 bases, and 4 bases lay between the germline ends. Written as DNA, the CDR3 is TGTGCCAGCAGTGCCGCCAATCAGCCCCAGCATTTT. Its protein is CASSAANQPQHF.

By its share, this clonotype is medium-sized. The rearrangement joins TRBV10-3 to TRBJ1-1, with D unclear. Germline CDR1 ENHRY, CDR2 SYGVKD. V lost 0 bases and J lost 7, with 9 bases in between. The CDR3 extends over 13 amino acids. The CDR3 here is CAISESERREAFF. CDR3 DNA sequence: TGTGCCATCAGTGAGTCGGAAAGGCGTGAAGCTTTCTTT.

By proportion, this clonotype is medium-sized (0.01 to 0.1%). V usage is TRBV12-3 or TRBV12-4 and J usage is TRBJ2-1, with 9 bases fitting TRBD2. V gave up 7 bases and J gave up 7 bases; unmatched junction bases: 14. This CDR3 spans 16 amino acids. DNA for the CDR3: TGTGCCAGCACCCCTGGGCGGGGGGGTAGTAAAAATGAGCAGTTCTTC. Protein product: CASTPGRGGSKNEQFF.

This clonotype was observed a handful of times. The rearrangement links TRBV6-2 or TRBV6-3 to TRBJ2-5, with 7 bases fitting TRBD2. The J segment lost 7 bases and the V segment lost 6 bases, leaving 14 bases of the junction unmatched. This CDR3 has 15 residues. Germline V CDR1 and CDR2: MNHEY, SVGEGT. The CDR3 reads CASSQPGRAHLTQYF. The CDR3 DNA is TGTGCCAGCAGCCAGCCAGGGAGGGCACACTTGACCCAGTACTTC.

By sample share, this clonotype is medium-sized (0.01 to 0.1%). The chain uses TRBV29-1 and TRBJ1-1; 7 nucleotides agree with TRBD1. The CDR3 runs 15 residues. Trimming cost V 5 bases and J 3 bases; bases outside gene matches: 12. Germline V gene lookup returns CDR1 SQVTM and CDR2 ANQGSEA. The CDR3 loop reads CSVRRSLTGDTEAFF. CDR3 coding DNA: TGCAGCGTTCGGCGATCCCTTACAGGGGACACTGAAGCTTTCTTT.

This clonotype was recorded many times. This chain connects TRBV24-1 to TRBJ2-7; D is possibly TRBD1 (6 bases). Deletions cut 3 bases from V and 4 bases from J, with 18 bases between. From germline, CDR1 is KGHDR and CDR2 SFDVKD. CDR3 length: 16 residues. The CDR3 region is CATSDHRDNRPYEQYF. In DNA, the CDR3 is TGTGCCACCAGTGATCACAGGGACAATCGTCCGTACGAGCAGTACTTC.

This clonotype counts as medium-sized (0.01 to 0.1%). The chain carries TRBV28 and TRBJ1-2; unclear D gene. CDR3 length: 13 amino acids. Germline CDR1 reads MDHEN; CDR2 reads SYDVKM. Between the trimmed V and J ends, which lost 7 bases and 8 bases, there was a span of 17 bases. The CDR3 DNA reads as TGTGCCAGCAACCCCGCCCCCGCTGGGGGCTACACCTTC. Translated, it gives CASNPAPAGGYTF.

This clonotype was seen a handful of times. The chain employs TRBV19 and TRBJ2-1, with 8 bases that match TRBD2. Germline V gives CDR1 LNHDA, CDR2 SQIVND (reference sequence). The CDR3 totals 15 residues. Trimming cost V 5 bases and J 4 bases; bases outside gene matches: 7. The CDR3, as DNA: TGTGCCAGTAGTCCACGCCTAGCGGGTTACAATGAGCAGTTCTTC. This gives the protein CASSPRLAGYNEQFF.

This clonotype was counted many times. The chain has TRBV20-1 and TRBJ1-2; possibly TRBD1 for D (5 bases). V was shortened by 1 base and J by 4 bases, with 16 bases between the two germline ends. The CDR3 covers 15 residues. Germline loops: CDR1 DFQATT, CDR2 SNEGSKA (reference sequence). CDR3 loop: CSARGGSVSLYGYTF. The CDR3 nucleotides read TGCAGTGCTAGAGGGGGGAGTGTGTCCCTCTATGGCTACACCTTC.

This clonotype was seen many times. This rearrangement joins TRBV29-1 to TRBJ2-3, with TRBD1 as a possible D gene (8 bases). V was cut by 4 bases and J by 5 bases, with 13 bases left in between. In germline, CDR1 is SQVTM, CDR2 ANQGSEA. This CDR3 is built from 13 residues. The CDR3 DNA sequence: TGCAGCGTTGGGACAGGGAGGGGAGATACGCAGTATTTT. It is translated as CSVGTGRGDTQYF.

This chain joins TRBV19 and TRBJ1-5, with a tentative D call TRBD1 (5 bases). Germline values: CDR1 LNHDA, CDR2 SQIVND (reference sequence). This CDR3 region has 16 residues. Trimming took off 2 bases at V and 1 base at J, with 12 bases between the two ends. CDR3 in amino acids: CASSILGEGSNQPQHF. The DNA of the CDR3 is TGTGCCAGTAGTATATTAGGGGAAGGGAGCAATCAGCCCCAGCATTTT.

The chain combines TRBV18 with TRBJ2-7; D might be TRBD1 (6 bases). This CDR3 spans 14 amino acids. Trimming pared 3 bases from V and 7 bases from J, leaving 16 bases between. Per the germline V gene, CDR1 is KGHSH and CDR2 is LQKENI. The CDR3 loop is CASSPDRQAREQYF. CDR3 DNA: TGTGCCAGCTCACCGGATCGACAGGCTAGGGAGCAGTACTTC.

This clonotype is labeled as medium-sized (0.01 to 0.1%). V gene TRBV20-1 combines with J gene TRBJ1-1, with D possibly being TRBD1 (6 bases). Trimming left V 4 bases short and J 1 base short, with 13 bases between. The germline gives CDR1 DFQATT, CDR2 SNEGSKA (reference sequence). The CDR3 covers 14 residues. CDR3 nucleotides: TGCAGTGCTAAAAGGACAGCTCCGAACACTGAAGCTTTCTTT. Amino acids: CSAKRTAPNTEAFF.

This clonotype has a handful of counts. CDR3 residues: CASSPEGSGAFF. The DNA of the CDR3 is TGCGCCAGCAGCCCGGAGGGGTCAGGAGCTTTCTTT. The chain carries TRBV5-1 and TRBJ1-1; maybe TRBD1 (5 bases). The V gene lost 4 bases and the J gene lost 10 bases, with 14 bases spanning the gap. Germline lookup yields CDR1 SGHRS and CDR2 YFSETQ. CDR3 size: 12 residues.

The chain combines TRBV7-2 with TRBJ2-3; possible D gene TRBD2, 5 bases. Germline lookup yields CDR1 SGHTA and CDR2 FQGNSA. Trimming cost V 2 bases and J 0 bases, with 9 bases left between them. CDR3 length: 15 residues. CDR3 region: CASSLMGDSTDTQYF. CDR3 nucleotides: TGTGCCAGCAGCTTAATGGGAGATAGCACAGATACGCAGTATTTT.